The entry below describes one T cell receptor (beta chain). The CDR3 is 13 residues long. CDR1 and CDR2 from the germline V gene are SGHVS and FNYEAQ. V was cut by 4 bases and J by 0 bases, with 7 bases left in between. The data were produced by immunoSEQ multiplex PCR, yet TCRdb's version contains in-frame clones alone and is incomplete. The sample lists about 18,000 clones, approximately 91% occurring once. These data originate in a study of blood T cell repertoires in COVID-19. The material sequenced was peripheral blood. The genes are TRBV7-6 and TRBJ2-7; D may be TRBD2 (5 bases). This receptor was identified in a human donor in a cohort sampled during active COVID-19. CDR3 coding DNA: TGTGCCAGCAGCTCGGGATACTCCTACGAGCAGTACTTC. The encoded protein is CASSSGYSYEQYF. The full variable domain, with the rest looked up from reference TRBV7-6 and TRBJ2-7, is GAGVSQSPRYKVTKRGQDVALRCDPISGHVSLYWYRQALGQGPEFLTYFNYEAQQDKSGLPNDRFSAERPEGSISTLTIQRTEQRDSAMYRCASSSGYSYEQYFGPGTRLTVT.